This TCR beta chain was recorded in a study of cytomegalovirus exposure and HLA in healthy donors. Study outcomes and limitations: Reports credit the classifier with highly specific, highly sensitive diagnosis of cytomegalovirus status. Researchers catalogued about 160 TCR beta chains as cytomegalovirus-associated. The tendency of first-cohort TCR clusters to co-occur in the 120 or so validation repertoires emerged from a later analysis.

Worth noting for this clone: Its antigen is unknown.

Trimming at V came to 1 base and at J to 9 bases, leaving 15 bases not matched to a gene. Germline lookup yields CDR1 SGHRS and CDR2 YFSETQ. The CDR3 contains 17 residues. Some clones are missing from TCRdb's copy, which holds only in-frame ones; the method was immunoSEQ multiplex PCR. Here the sample spans about 98,000 clones, roughly 84% being singletons. An approximately 120-subject validation cohort, separate from the approximately 670-subject first cohort, supplied the donors. The sample was PBMCs. The chain employs TRBV5-1 and TRBJ2-2; TRBD2 matches 7 bases. The TCR sequence derives from a man between 18 and 29 years old in good health and CMV-seropositive. The chain's CDR3 is CASSLFPGQGGDRELFF. CDR3 coding DNA: TGCGCCAGCAGCTTGTTTCCCGGGCAGGGAGGGGACCGGGAGCTGTTTTTT.